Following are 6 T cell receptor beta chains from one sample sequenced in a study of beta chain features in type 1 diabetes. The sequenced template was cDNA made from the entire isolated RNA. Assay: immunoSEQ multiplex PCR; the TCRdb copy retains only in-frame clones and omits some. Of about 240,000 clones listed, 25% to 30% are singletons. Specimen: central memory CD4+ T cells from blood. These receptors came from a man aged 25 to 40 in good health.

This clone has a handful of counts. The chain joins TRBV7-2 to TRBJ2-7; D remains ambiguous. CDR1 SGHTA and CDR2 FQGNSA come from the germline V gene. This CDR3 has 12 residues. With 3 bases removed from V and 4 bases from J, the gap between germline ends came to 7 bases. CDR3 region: CASSFRKYEQYF. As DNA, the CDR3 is TGTGCCAGCAGCTTTCGAAAATACGAGCAGTACTTC.

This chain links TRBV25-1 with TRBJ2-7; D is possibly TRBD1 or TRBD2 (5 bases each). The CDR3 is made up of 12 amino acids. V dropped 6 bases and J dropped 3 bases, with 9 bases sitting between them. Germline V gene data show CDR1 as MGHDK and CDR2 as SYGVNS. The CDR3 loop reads CASSSGSYEQYF. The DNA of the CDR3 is TGTGCCAGCAGCTCAGGGAGCTACGAGCAGTACTTC.

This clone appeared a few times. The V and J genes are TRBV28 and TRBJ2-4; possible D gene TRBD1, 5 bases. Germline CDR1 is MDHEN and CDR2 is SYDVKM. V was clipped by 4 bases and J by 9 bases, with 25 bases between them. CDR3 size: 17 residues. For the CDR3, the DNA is TGTGCCAGCAGTTCTCAAACGAAATCAGGGTACGCCCCCATTCAGTACTTC. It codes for CASSSQTKSGYAPIQYF. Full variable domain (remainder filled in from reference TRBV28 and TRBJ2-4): DVKVTQSSRYLVKRTGEKVFLECVQDMDHENMFWYRQDPGLGLRLIYFSYDVKMKEKGDIPEGYSVSREKKERFSLILESASTNQTSMYLCASSSQTKSGYAPIQYFGAGTRLSVL.

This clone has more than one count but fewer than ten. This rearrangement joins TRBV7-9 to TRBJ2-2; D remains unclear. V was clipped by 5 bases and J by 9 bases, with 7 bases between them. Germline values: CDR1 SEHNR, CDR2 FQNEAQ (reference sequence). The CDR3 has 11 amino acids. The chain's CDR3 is CASSLAWELFF. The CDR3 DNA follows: TGTGCCAGCAGCCTTGCTTGGGAGCTGTTTTTT. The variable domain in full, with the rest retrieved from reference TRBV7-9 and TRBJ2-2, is DTGVSQNPRHKITKRGQNVTFRCDPISEHNRLYWYRQTLGQGPEFLTYFQNEAQLEKSRLLSDRFSAERPKGSFSTLEIQRTEQGDSAMYLCASSLAWELFFGEGSRLTVL.

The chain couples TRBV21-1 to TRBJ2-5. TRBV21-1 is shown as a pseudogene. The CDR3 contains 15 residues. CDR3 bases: TGTGCCAGCACCTATGGGAAGCCATACCAAGAGACCCAGTACTTC. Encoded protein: CASTYGKPYQETQYF.

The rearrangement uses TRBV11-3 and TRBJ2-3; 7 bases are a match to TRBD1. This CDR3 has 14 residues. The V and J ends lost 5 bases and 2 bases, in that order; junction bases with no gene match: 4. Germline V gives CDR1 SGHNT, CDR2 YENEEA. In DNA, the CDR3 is TGTGCCAGCAGCCCGGACAGGTACACAGATACGCAGTATTTT. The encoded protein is CASSPDRYTDTQYF.